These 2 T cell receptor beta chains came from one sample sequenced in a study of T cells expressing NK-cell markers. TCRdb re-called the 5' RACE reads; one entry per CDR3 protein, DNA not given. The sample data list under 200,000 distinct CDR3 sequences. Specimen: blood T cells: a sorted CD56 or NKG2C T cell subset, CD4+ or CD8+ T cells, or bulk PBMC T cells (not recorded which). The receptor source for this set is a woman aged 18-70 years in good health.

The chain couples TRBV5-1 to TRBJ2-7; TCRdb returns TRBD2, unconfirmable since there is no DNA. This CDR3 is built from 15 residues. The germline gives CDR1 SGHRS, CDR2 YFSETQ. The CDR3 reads CASSLVAAGVYEQYF.

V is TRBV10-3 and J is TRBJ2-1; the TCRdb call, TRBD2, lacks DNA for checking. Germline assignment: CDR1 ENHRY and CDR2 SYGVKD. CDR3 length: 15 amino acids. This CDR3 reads CAISWTSVLGNEQFF.